This record looks at one TCR beta chain sequence and its context. Its target antigen remains unknown. Base qualities are missing; no much larger clone stands one base away. The library came from the immunoSEQ multiplex PCR assay. For the multiplex PCR, a mixture combining 60 forward primers for TCR Vbeta segments and 13 reverse primers for TCR Jbeta segments was used. The CDR3 region of rearranged TCR beta genes was amplified from genomic DNA by a multiplex PCR assay. On the Illumina HiSeq System, the amplified TCR beta libraries were sequenced as 87-base-pair reads. The paper's data handling went like this. A later analysis counted tens of millions of unique TCR beta chains across the approximately 700 repertoires, and roughly 9.9 million of these chains were shared by at least two donors. A nearest-neighbor algorithm error-corrected the raw reads and collapsed the reads into unique sequences, merging closely related sequences to remove PCR and sequencing errors. V, D and J gene segments were assigned by aligning CDR3 sequences to IMGT reference sequences. For a sequence to be retained, at least a six-nucleotide match to both a V gene segment and a J gene segment was required. A rearrangement was called productive if the CDR3 had no stop codons and remained in frame with V and J, and every other rearrangement was called non-productive. Following IMGT convention, CDR3 was defined as the stretch from the second conserved V-encoded cysteine to the conserved J-encoded phenylalanine. The earlier analysis of 450 to 750 of the donors excluded any sequence lacking an unambiguous match to a single V gene segment. An earlier analysis of several hundred of the donors called V segments functional above 56.7% productive rearrangements and segregating when the between-donor standard deviation exceeded 5%. A statistical classification framework was developed to diagnose cytomegalovirus status using the catalog of TCR beta chain sequences. In a later analysis, TCR nucleotide sequences were compared against IMGT/GENE-DB human TR gene sequences so that V and J genes could be assigned. Using the TCRdist pipeline, a later analysis assigned CDR3 sequences along with most-parsimonious VDJ recombination scenarios. A later analysis defined each TCR beta chain by its CDR3 amino acid sequence plus V-gene family, and excluded reads lacking a unique V-gene family. As a way to deal with suspected cross-contamination and a sequencing artifact, a later analysis dropped roughly 620 nucleotide sequences that were highly shared and had low generation probability. In a later analysis, a clonal expansion index for each public chain was calculated from normalized within-repertoire ranks of inferred template counts. In a later analysis, generation probabilities were computed using a VDJ recombination model fitted to out-of-frame rearrangements, and the results were checked against IGoR. In a later analysis, hypergeometric tests were used to score TCR-TCR, TCR-HLA and TCR-CMV co-occurrence, with a repertoire-size bias correction applied to TCR pairs. False discovery rates were estimated in a later analysis by permuting HLA or CMV assignments 20 times. In a later analysis, co-occurring TCRs were grouped using DBSCAN, with TCRdist sequence similarity added in when clustering inside HLA-allele-positive subsets. Repertoires with fewer than 30,000 or more than 120,000 public chains, plus five repertoires with anomalous nucleotide sharing, were excluded from co-occurrence clustering. Not all clones reach the TCRdb copy of this immuneACCESS table, which keeps in-frame sequences only. Checked studies attribute under half of the gap to unresolved V genes and leave the rest unexplained. That table is the source of V, J and clone size, and D and trimming were worked out from the DNA. In all, the sample holds some 190,000 clones, and over 70% of those were seen once. The ten largest account for around 1.6% of the sample.

This entry is derived from a study of cytomegalovirus exposure and HLA in healthy donors (dated by TCRdb to between 2016 and 2019). About the investigation overall: An earlier analysis of 587 of the donors reported approximately 300 Gb of sequence data and 100 million to 130 million unique TCR beta sequences from about 179 million T cells. Along with the roughly 670-subject first cohort, a separate validation cohort of over a hundred different subjects was used. A later genetic analysis took genome-wide SNP genotypes for about three fifths of the 666 donors and used that subset as a discovery cohort. All discovery cohort repertoires had been generated on a single sequencing platform. Several DR-DQ haplotypes were treated as single units for association and clustering because of strong linkage in the cohort. An early release covering more than 500 HLA-typed donors comprised roughly 300 gigabases of sequencing data and about 90 million unique TCR sequences. Across 398 genotyped donors of the cohort, an average of approximately 240,000 unique TCR beta nucleotide sequences per donor were sequenced, and approximately 17% of those sequences were non-productive. The number of typed donors differed by locus: roughly 620-640 for A, B, C, DRB1 and DQB1; about 520 for DQA1; approximately 600 for DPA1; and 400 to 480 for DPB1. The genetic ancestry cluster associated with self-reported Caucasian donors included about 81% of the roughly 400 genotyped donors. High-throughput TCR immunosequencing, statistical association of individual TCRs with disease status, and machine learning were combined to predict cytomegalovirus infection status. To decide whether each TCR beta V gene segment behaved as functional or pseudogenic, an earlier analysis of some 570 of the donors relied on high-throughput TCR beta sequencing. The study profiled the T cell repertoires of around 700 subjects by immunosequencing and related them to cytomegalovirus serostatus. HLA typing included class I and class II loci at four-digit resolution. Rather than drawing on any new phenotypic data, the later analysis identified candidate immune exposures from TCR beta sequences and the way those sequences occurred across donors. Alongside the repertoire data, information on donor age, sex, ethnicity and CMV serostatus was compiled. A later analysis re-analyzed previously published TCR beta repertoires from roughly 690 donors and added high-resolution HLA genotyping to study TCR occurrence patterns. The aim of the study was to test whether cataloging public T cell receptors could identify signatures of past pathogen exposure.

The cohort consisted of 670 or so healthy bone marrow donors. At the time of sampling, every cohort member was nominally healthy, though immune exposures that went unrecorded were likely present. The donor was CMV seropositive and was included in the group of 250 to 350 seropositive cohort members. A peripheral blood sample was provided by each donor, and peripheral blood mononuclear cells were used for TCR beta sequencing. The Qiagen DNeasy Blood Extraction Kit was used to extract genomic DNA from the blood cell samples. The CDR3 contains 15 residues, cysteine and phenylalanine counted. Kept here is only the CDR3 DNA, which spans 45 bases and is read in frame from base 1. In the germline V gene, CDR1 corresponds to MDHEN and CDR2 to SYDVKM. V trim: 7 bases; J trim: 3 bases; unmatched bases: 9. The paper's findings and limits, for the study overall: In a later analysis, TCR association rates were found to vary across HLA loci, with the most associated TCRs seen for DRB1 alleles and the fewest for HLA-C alleles. A total of 150 or so TCR beta chains were listed by the study as associated with cytomegalovirus. The only immune exposure information available for the cohort was CMV serostatus. Correlated functional status among segregating V segments might reflect linkage disequilibrium, but an unknown experimental factor could not be ruled out. At a false discovery rate of 0.05, a later analysis linked under 20,000 TCR beta sequences to specific HLA alleles. In vitro tests confirmed that three of the cytomegalovirus-associated TCR beta chains recognize cytomegalovirus antigens. According to a later analysis, most CMV-associated TCR beta chains appeared to be HLA-restricted, and the HLA associations seemed to be driven largely by CMV exposure. Most TCR sequences were observed very rarely across donors, whereas some public TCRs were present in many individuals. A later analysis found that HLA-associated TCR beta chains were more clonally expanded and had lower generation probabilities than equally common non-associated chains. In a later genetic analysis, fewer N-insertions in productive TCRs were reported among donors in an Asian-associated ancestry cluster than the roughly 700-donor mean. In this cohort, only TCR beta chains were sequenced, and detectable features were limited by the absence of alpha or paired-chain data. The 87-base-pair reads could not distinguish some IMGT-functional V segments, including TRBV6-2 and TRBV6-3, so those segments were excluded. Strong co-occurrence of HLA alleles, especially DR and DQ, made assigning TCR associations to individual alleles difficult. According to a later analysis, parvovirus B19, influenza, CMV and Epstein-Barr virus appeared linked to several top co-occurrence clusters. Broadly in line with IMGT annotations, most TCR beta V segments showed up in productive rearrangements about 90% or about 30% of the time in an earlier analysis of approximately 600 of the donors. According to the authors, the approach could potentially be generalized to other disease states and immunological phenotypes. A group of highly shared sequence variants was considered likely to be a technical artifact of the sequencing pipeline. A further reported finding was that TCR beta sequences accurately predicted the HLA-A and HLA-B alleles for most subjects in the first cohort. The earlier analysis of almost 600 of the donors excluded roughly 17 rarely observed V segments, including chromosome 9 orphons, because counts were too low. In both the original and validation cohorts, the classifier was reported to diagnose cytomegalovirus status with high specificity and sensitivity. The presence/absence analyses assumed that sequencing depth was roughly uniform across donors, and that assumption may not be true. An association between a missense DCLRE1C variant and V-gene and J-gene trimming of TCR beta chains was found in a later genetic analysis and replicated in an independent cohort. Because some donors lacked HLA typing at each locus, the association tests relied only on the typed subset.

The sequence is built from TRBV28 and TRBJ1-2; TRBD1 matches 9 bases in the middle. This sequence originates from a middle-aged man in good health and CMV-seropositive. Input material: PBMCs. The CDR3 loop reads CASIPSGQGDYGYTF. In nucleotide form, the sequence is TGTGCCAGCATCCCATCGGGACAGGGAGACTATGGCTACACCTTC.